The rows below give T cell receptor beta chains drawn from one sample of a study of response to subunit inactivated influenza vaccine. MiXCR was run by TCRdb on the RT-PCR reads, yielding one entry per CDR3 protein. The data hold about half a million distinct CDR3 sequences, with approximately 11% observed a single time. Material: PBMCs from blood, obtained about 6 weeks after vaccination. Source of these receptors: a man between 50 and 59 years old who received an inactivated influenza vaccine. The CDR3 runs from the conserved cysteine through the conserved F or W. The order of the fields is V gene, clone size, D gene, J gene, CDR3 DNA, CDR3 protein. A D gene is named only where the DNA matches it firmly. Size values are once, few and many counts, or a class for expanded clones, and some rows have none.

TRBV15	-	TRBD2	TRBJ2-1	TGTGCCACCAGCCGTGGACTAGCGCCGGAGCAGTTCTTC	CATSRGLAPEQFF
TRBV7-8	-	TRBD2	TRBJ2-1	TGTGCCAGCAGGGCCGGGCGGGAGGCTAGGTCCTACAATGAGCAGTTCTTC	CASRAGREARSYNEQFF
TRBV4-1	many	-	TRBJ1-2	TGCGCCAGCAGCGATGAGGCTAACTATGGCTACACCTTC	CASSDEANYGYTF
TRBV29-1	-	-	TRBJ2-1	TGCAGCGTTTTAGCCGTGAGCTCCTACAATGAGCAGTTCTTC	CSVLAVSSYNEQFF
TRBV4-1	few	TRBD1	TRBJ2-7	TGCGCCAGCAGCCTCTATGACAGGGAAGCGGCCGAGCAGTACTTC	CASSLYDREAAEQYF
TRBV7-2	few	-	TRBJ2-5	TGTGCCAGCAGCCCTGACGGGCGGGGAGAGTGGGAGACCCAGTACTTC	CASSPDGRGEWETQYF
TRBV12-3/TRBV12-4	-	-	TRBJ2-2	TGTGCCAGCAGTTTGCGGGGGCGGGGTGGGGAGCTGTTTTTT	CASSLRGRGGELFF
TRBV20-1	many	-	TRBJ2-3	TGCAGTGCTCGGGAGACAGGAACAGATACGCAGTATTTT	CSARETGTDTQYF
TRBV7-9	few	-	TRBJ1-3	TGTGCCATCCGAGGGGGGTTCTCTGGAAACACCATATATTTT	CAIRGGFSGNTIYF
TRBV5-1	many	-	TRBJ2-1	TGCGCCAGCAGCTTGGATGGGGGCCCCTACAATGAGCAGTTCTTC	CASSLDGGPYNEQFF
TRBV12-3/TRBV12-4	many	-	TRBJ1-5	TGTGCCAGCAGTTTCGGGGGGACACGATATAGCAATCAGCCCCAGCATTTT	CASSFGGTRYSNQPQHF
TRBV18	-	-	TRBJ2-2	TGTGCCAGCTCACCACAGACAAGTAACACCGGGGAGCTGTTTTTT	CASSPQTSNTGELFF
TRBV2	few	-	TRBJ2-7	TGTGCCAGCAGTGAAGTTATAGTCTTTAATCAGTACTTC	CASSEVIVFNQYF